This TCR beta chain was sequenced during a study of CD8 T cells in ankylosing spondylitis. TCRdb called the 5' RACE reads again in MiXCR, with one record for every CDR3 protein. This table holds about 230,000 distinct CDR3 sequences, around 8% found once. This clonotype has only a few counts. Antigen specificity is unknown. V was cut by 6 bases and J by 1 base, with 7 bases left in between. Looked up from germline, CDR1 is SEHNR and CDR2 is FQNEAQ (reference sequence). The CDR3 length is 13 residues. Regarding the study as a whole: Reactive arthritis synovial fluid and blood previously showed some of these motif variants. Reportedly, significant enrichment of disease-linked clones occurred in matched ankylosing spondylitis synovial fluid. Disease-linked clones had a CD8+ phenotype and relatively low frequency in peripheral blood.

The sample was blood, either unsorted or a sorted T cell fraction (not recorded which). V usage is TRBV7-9 and J usage is TRBJ1-5; D is uncertain. The TCR was taken from a female donor with ankylosing spondylitis or in good health (not recorded which). CDR3 region: CASSSASNQPQHF. CDR3 DNA: TGTGCCAGCAGTTCAGCGAGCAATCAGCCCCAGCATTTT.